This T cell receptor (beta chain) stems from a study of regulatory T cells in long-lasting Graves disease. The time point was: persistent/refractory GD, antithyroid drugs over 5 years with positive TRAb. PBMC RNA was the source of the TCR library. Combining iRepertoire HTBI primers with Arm-PCR of CDR3 regions, the authors built TCR beta libraries. In TCRdb, the multiplex PCR reads were re-called with MiXCR into one record per CDR3 protein. The data contain 360,000 or so distinct CDR3 sequences, less than 30% of them singletons. V lost 2 bases and J lost 6, with 11 bases in between. CDR1 MNHEY and CDR2 SMNVEV come from the germline V gene (reference sequence). The CDR3 loop spans 13 amino acids. This clonotype was recorded many times. The target antigen is unknown. Study-level results: TRBV28, TRBJ1-2 and TRBJ2-5 emerged as the favored segments in persistent disease.

The source material was peripheral blood mononuclear cells (PBMCs), sampled when the disease was refractory, from a patient treated with antithyroid drugs. V is TRBV27 and J is TRBJ2-7; D not certain. This receptor was obtained from a woman between 35 and 50 years old with Graves disease. The CDR3 nucleotides read TGTGCCAGCAGTTTAGTCGGAGCAGGCGAGCAGTACTTC. Residues: CASSLVGAGEQYF.